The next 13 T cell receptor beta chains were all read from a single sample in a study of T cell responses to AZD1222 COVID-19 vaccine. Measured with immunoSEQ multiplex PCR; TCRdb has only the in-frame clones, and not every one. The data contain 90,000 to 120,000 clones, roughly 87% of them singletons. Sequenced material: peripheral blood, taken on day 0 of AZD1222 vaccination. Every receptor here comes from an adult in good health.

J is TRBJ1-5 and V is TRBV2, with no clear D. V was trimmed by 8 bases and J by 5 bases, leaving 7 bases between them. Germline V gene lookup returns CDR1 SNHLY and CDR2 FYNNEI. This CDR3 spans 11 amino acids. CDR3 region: CASGRDQPQHF. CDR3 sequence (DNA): TGTGCCAGCGGTAGGGATCAGCCCCAGCATTTT.

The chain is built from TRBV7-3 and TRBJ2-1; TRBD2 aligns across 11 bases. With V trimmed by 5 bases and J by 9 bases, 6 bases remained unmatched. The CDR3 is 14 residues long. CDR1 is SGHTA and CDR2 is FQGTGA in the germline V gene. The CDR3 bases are TGTGCCAGCAGCAGTAGCGGGAGGGTGGGTGAGCAGTTCTTC. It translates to CASSSSGRVGEQFF. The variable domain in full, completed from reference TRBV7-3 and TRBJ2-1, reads GAGVSQTPSNKVTEKGKYVELRCDPISGHTALYWYRQSLGQGPEFLIYFQGTGAADDSGLPNDRFFAVRPEGSVSTLKIQRTERGDSAVYLCASSSSGRVGEQFFGPGTRLTVL.

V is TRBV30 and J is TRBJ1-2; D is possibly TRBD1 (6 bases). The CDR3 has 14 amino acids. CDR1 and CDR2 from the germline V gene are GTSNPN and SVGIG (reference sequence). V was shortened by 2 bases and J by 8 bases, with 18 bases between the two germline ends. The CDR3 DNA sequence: TGTGCCTGGAGTTCAGGGGTAAATCTTAGGGGCTACACCTTC. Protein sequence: CAWSSGVNLRGYTF.

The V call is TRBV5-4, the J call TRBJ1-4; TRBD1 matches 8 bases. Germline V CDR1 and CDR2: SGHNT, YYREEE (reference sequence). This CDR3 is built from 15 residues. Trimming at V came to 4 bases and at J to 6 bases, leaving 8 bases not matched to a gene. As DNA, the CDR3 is TGTGCCAGCAGCAGCTCGACAGGGGCGGATGAAAAACTGTTTTTT. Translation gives CASSSSTGADEKLFF.

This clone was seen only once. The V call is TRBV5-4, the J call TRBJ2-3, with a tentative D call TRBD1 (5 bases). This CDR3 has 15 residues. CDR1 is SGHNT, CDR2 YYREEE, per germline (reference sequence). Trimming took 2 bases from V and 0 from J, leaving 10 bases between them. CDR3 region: CASSLDRGSTDTQYF. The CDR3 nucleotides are TGTGCCAGCAGCTTAGATAGGGGTAGCACAGATACGCAGTATTTT.

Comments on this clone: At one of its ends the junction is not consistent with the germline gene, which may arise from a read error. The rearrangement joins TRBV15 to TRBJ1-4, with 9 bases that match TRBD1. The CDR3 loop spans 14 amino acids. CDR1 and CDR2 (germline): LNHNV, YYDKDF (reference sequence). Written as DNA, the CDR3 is TGTGCCACCAGCATGGGACAGGGATTCGAAAAGCTGTTTTTT. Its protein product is CATSMGQGFEKLFF.

The CDR3 sequence is CARSPSRDREGYTF. In DNA form, the CDR3 reads TGTGCCAGAAGCCCCTCCCGGGACAGGGAGGGCTACACCTTC. This chain links TRBV5-3 with TRBJ1-2; 9 bases are shared with TRBD1. Being an ORF, TRBV5-3 has a function that is uncertain. With V trimmed by 4 bases and J by 8 bases, 9 bases remained unmatched. This CDR3 is 14 amino acids long.

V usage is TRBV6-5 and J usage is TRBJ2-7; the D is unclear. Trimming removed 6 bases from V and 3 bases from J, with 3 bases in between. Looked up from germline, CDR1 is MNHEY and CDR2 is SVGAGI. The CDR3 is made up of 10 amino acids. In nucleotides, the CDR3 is TGTGCCAGCAGAGACTACGAGCAGTACTTC. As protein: CASRDYEQYF.

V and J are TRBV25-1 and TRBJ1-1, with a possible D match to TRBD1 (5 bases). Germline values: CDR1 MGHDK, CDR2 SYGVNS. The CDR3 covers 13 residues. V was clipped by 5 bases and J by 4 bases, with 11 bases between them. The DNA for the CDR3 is TGTGCCAGCAGTAACAAGGGGAGCACTGAAGCTTTCTTT. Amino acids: CASSNKGSTEAFF.

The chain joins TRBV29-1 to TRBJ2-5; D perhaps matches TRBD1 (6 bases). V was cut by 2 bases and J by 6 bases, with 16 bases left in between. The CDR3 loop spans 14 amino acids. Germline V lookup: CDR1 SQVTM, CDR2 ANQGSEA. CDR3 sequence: CSVELAQGRKTQYF. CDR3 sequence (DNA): TGCAGCGTTGAACTAGCACAGGGCCGTAAGACCCAGTACTTC.

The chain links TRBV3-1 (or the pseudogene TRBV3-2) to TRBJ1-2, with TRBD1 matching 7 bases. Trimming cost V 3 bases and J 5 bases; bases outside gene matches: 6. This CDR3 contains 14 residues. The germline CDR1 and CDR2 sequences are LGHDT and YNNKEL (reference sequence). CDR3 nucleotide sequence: TGTGCCAGCAGCCACGGGACAGTGAGATATGGCTACACCTTC. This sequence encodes CASSHGTVRYGYTF.

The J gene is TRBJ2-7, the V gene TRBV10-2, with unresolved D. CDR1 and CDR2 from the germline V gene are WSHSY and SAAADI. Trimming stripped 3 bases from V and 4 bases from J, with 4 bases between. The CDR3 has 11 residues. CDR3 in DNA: TGCGCCAGCAGTGACTTGTACGAGCAGTACTTC. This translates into CASSDLYEQYF.

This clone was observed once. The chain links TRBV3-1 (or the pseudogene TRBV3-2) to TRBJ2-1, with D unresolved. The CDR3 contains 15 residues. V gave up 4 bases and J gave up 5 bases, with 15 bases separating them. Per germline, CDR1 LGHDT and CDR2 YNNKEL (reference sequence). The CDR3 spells CASSPPWNPDNEQFF. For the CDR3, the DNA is TGTGCCAGCAGCCCCCCTTGGAACCCCGACAATGAGCAGTTCTTC.